This T cell receptor beta chain was captured in a study of blood T cells in healthy people across ages. Note on this clonotype: Its antigen is not known.

There were healthy Caucasian individuals from Russia, aged roughly 6 to 95, serving as donors. Whole-study findings and limits: Total diversity from one million sequenced T cells was likely underestimated.

The CDR3 length is 16 residues. The trim removed 5 bases at V and 4 bases at J, leaving 11 bases unmatched. Germline CDR1 reads MNHEY; CDR2 reads SVGEGT. Combining a sample-barcoded 5' primer with a J-beta primer mix, a second PCR ran for 7 to 11 cycles. TCRdb re-analysed the 5' RACE reads in MiXCR, keeping a single row per CDR3 protein. The sample consists of over a million distinct CDR3 sequences, 45% to 70% of them appearing once. V gene TRBV6-2 or TRBV6-3 combines with J gene TRBJ2-3; 8 nucleotides match TRBD1. Material for sequencing was blood. The clonotype comes from a man aged 18 to 29 in good health. The CDR3 reads CASSPIGGTGSDTQYF. CDR3 coding DNA: TGTGCCAGCAGTCCGATCGGCGGGACAGGATCAGATACGCAGTATTTT.